The present T cell receptor beta chain was sequenced within a study of regulatory T cells in long-lasting Graves disease. On the study more broadly: A definition of persistent Graves' disease required over 5 years of antithyroid drugs plus positive TSH receptor antibodies.

Arm-PCR of CDR3 regions and iRepertoire HTBI primers were used to build TCR beta libraries. TCRdb re-analysed the multiplex PCR reads in MiXCR, keeping a single row per CDR3 protein. The table has some 450,000 distinct CDR3 sequences, about a quarter seen once. The germline CDR1 and CDR2 sequences are SGHAT and FQNNGV. The CDR3 is 17 amino acids. Trimming left V 4 bases short and J 0 bases short, with 13 bases between. Time point denoted: persistent/refractory GD, antithyroid drugs over 5 years with positive TRAb. Preparation of the TCR library used RNA extracted from PBMCs. Sequenced here: peripheral blood mononuclear cells (PBMCs), sampled when the disease was refractory, from a patient treated with antithyroid drugs. The V gene is TRBV11-2, the J gene TRBJ1-6, with a tentative D call TRBD1 (5 bases). This clonotype was obtained from a female donor with Graves disease. CDR3 sequence reads: CASSSVPGSSYNSPLHF. The CDR3 DNA is TGTGCCAGCAGCTCTGTACCAGGGAGCTCCTATAATTCACCCCTCCACTTT. Variable domain in full (rest from reference TRBV11-2 and TRBJ1-6): EAGVAQSPRYKIIEKRQSVAFWCNPISGHATLYWYQQILGQGPKLLIQFQNNGVVDDSQLPKDRFSAERLKGVDSTLKIQPAKLEDSAVYLCASSSVPGSSYNSPLHFGNGTRLTVT.